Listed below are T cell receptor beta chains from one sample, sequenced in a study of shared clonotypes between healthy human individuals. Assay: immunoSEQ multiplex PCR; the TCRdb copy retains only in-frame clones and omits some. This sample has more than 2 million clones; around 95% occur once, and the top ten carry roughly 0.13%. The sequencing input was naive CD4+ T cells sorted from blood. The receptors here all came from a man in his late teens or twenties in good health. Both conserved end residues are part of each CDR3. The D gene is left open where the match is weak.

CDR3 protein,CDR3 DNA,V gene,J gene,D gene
CASHQGTLNYGYTF,TGTGCCAGTCATCAGGGGACTCTCAACTATGGCTACACCTTC,TRBV19,TRBJ1-2,-
CASSKGIGPNQPQHF,TGTGCCAGTAGTAAAGGCATTGGGCCCAATCAGCCCCAGCATTTT,TRBV19,TRBJ1-5,-
CASSLKSSSFQETQYF,TGTGCCAGCAGCTTGAAGTCTTCCAGCTTCCAAGAGACCCAGTACTTC,TRBV7-2,TRBJ2-5,-
CASSTPTSVNEQFF,TGTGCCAGCAGCACCCCGACTAGCGTCAATGAGCAGTTCTTC,TRBV5-4,TRBJ2-1,TRBD2
CASSHVSSYNEQFF,TGTGCCAGCAGCCACGTAAGCTCCTACAATGAGCAGTTCTTC,TRBV7-2,TRBJ2-1,-
CASSQGHRDTDTQYF,TGCGCCAGCAGCCAAGGTCATCGTGACACAGATACGCAGTATTTT,TRBV4-1,TRBJ2-3,-
CASSVEGDSLVYEQYF,TGTGCCAGCAGCGTAGAGGGGGACAGCCTGGTTTACGAGCAGTACTTC,TRBV9,TRBJ2-7,TRBD1
CASSIDRVPDTQYF,TGTGCCAGTAGTATTGACAGGGTCCCAGATACGCAGTATTTT,TRBV19,TRBJ2-3,TRBD1
CASSPPLSSGRWTGELFF,TGTGCCAGCTCACCACCTCTGTCCTCAGGGAGATGGACCGGGGAGCTGTTTTTT,TRBV18,TRBJ2-2,-
CASSPRGRDTEAFF,TGTGCCAGCTCACCACGGGGACGGGACACTGAAGCTTTCTTT,TRBV18,TRBJ1-1,-
CASSILAGEETQYF,TGTGCCAGTAGTATACTAGCGGGAGAAGAGACCCAGTACTTC,TRBV19,TRBJ2-5,TRBD2
CASSLTGFYGYTF,TGTGCCAGCAGTTTGACAGGGTTTTATGGCTACACCTTC,TRBV27,TRBJ1-2,TRBD1
CASSRDRGYNSPLHF,TGTGCCAGCAGCCGGGACAGGGGATATAATTCACCCCTCCACTTT,TRBV6-4,TRBJ1-6,TRBD1
CASSALAGWGGSNQPQHF,TGTGCCAGCAGTGCCCTGGCGGGGTGGGGAGGTAGCAATCAGCCCCAGCATTTT,TRBV6-1,TRBJ1-5,-
CASSYWGSIDKNIQYF,TGTGCCAGCAGTTACTGGGGGAGTATTGACAAAAACATTCAGTACTTC,TRBV6-6,TRBJ2-4,-
CASAGAGGSYNEQFF,TGTGCCTCCGCTGGTGCGGGAGGCTCCTACAATGAGCAGTTCTTC,TRBV30,TRBJ2-1,TRBD2
CASSQIGQGRAEAFF,TGTGCCAGTAGCCAGATCGGACAGGGAAGGGCTGAAGCTTTCTTT,TRBV19,TRBJ1-1,TRBD1